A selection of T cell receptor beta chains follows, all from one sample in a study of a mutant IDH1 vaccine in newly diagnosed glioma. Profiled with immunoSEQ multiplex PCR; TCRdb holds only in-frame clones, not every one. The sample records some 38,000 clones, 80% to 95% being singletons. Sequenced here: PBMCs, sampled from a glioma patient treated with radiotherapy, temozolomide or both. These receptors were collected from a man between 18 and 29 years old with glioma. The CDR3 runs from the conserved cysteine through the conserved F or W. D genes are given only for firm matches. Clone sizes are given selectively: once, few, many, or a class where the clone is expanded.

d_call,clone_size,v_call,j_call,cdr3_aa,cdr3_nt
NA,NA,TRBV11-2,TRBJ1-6,CASSLEGGGANSPLHF,TGTGCCAGCAGCTTAGAAGGGGGAGGAGCAAATTCACCCCTCCACTTT
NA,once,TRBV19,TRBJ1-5,CASSIRGGSFQPQHF,TGTGCCAGTAGTATACGAGGGGGGTCTTTTCAGCCCCAGCATTTT
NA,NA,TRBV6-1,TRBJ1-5,CASSEGIRGAWPQHF,TGTGCCAGCAGTGAAGGAATCAGGGGAGCGTGGCCCCAGCATTTT
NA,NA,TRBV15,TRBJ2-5,CATSARGQETQYF,TGTGCCACCAGCGCTAGGGGGCAAGAGACCCAGTACTTC
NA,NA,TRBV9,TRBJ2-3,CASSPAATTDTQYF,TGTGCCAGCAGCCCCGCGGCCACCACAGATACGCAGTATTTT
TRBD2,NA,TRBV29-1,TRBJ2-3,CSVGSGGTDTQYF,TGCAGCGTTGGGAGCGGGGGTACAGATACGCAGTATTTT
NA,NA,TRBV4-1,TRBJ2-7,CASSPADTTSYEQYF,TGCGCCAGCAGCCCAGCGGACACCACCTCCTACGAGCAGTACTTC
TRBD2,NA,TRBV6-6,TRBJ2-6,CASSSRLAGANVLTF,TGTGCCAGCAGCTCGAGACTAGCGGGGGCCAACGTCCTGACTTTC
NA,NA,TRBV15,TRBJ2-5,CATSRGALTLKETQYF,TGTGCCACCAGCAGAGGGGCCCTTACACTAAAAGAGACCCAGTACTTC
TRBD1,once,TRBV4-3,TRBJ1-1,CASSLGQGNTEAFF,TGCGCCAGCAGCCTCGGACAGGGGAACACTGAAGCTTTCTTT
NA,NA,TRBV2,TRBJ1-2,CASSAGPSEARTYGYTF,TGTGCCAGCAGTGCGGGGCCCTCGGAAGCCAGGACCTATGGCTACACCTTC
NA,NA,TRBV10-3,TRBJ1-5,CAISDTVEGENQPQHF,TGTGCCATCAGTGACACCGTGGAGGGTGAGAATCAGCCCCAGCATTTT
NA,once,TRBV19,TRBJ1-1,CASSRGGRLNTEAFF,TGTGCCAGTAGTCGGGGAGGCAGGTTGAACACTGAAGCTTTCTTT
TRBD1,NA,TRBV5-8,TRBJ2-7,CASSLEGTGFALYF,TGTGCCAGCAGCTTGGAGGGGACAGGGTTTGCGTTGTACTTC
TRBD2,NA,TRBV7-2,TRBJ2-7,CASSTLAGGPYEQYF,TGTGCCAGCAGCACACTAGCGGGAGGGCCCTACGAGCAGTACTTC
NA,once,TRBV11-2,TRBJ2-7,CASSPRDIPSPNNYEQYF,TGTGCCAGCAGCCCTAGGGACATCCCAAGCCCCAATAACTACGAGCAGTACTTC
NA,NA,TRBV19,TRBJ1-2,CASTPGDRSKGYTF,TGTGCCAGTACCCCCGGTGACAGGTCTAAAGGCTACACCTTC
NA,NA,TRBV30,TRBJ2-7,CAWSVGEQYF,TGTGCCTGGAGTGTGGGCGAGCAGTACTTC
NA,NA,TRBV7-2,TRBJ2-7,CASSLVLVDVQYF,TGTGCCAGCAGCTTAGTTTTGGTGGACGTGCAGTACTTC
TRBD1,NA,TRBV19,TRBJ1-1,CASSSTGVNTEAFF,TGTGCCAGTAGTTCCACAGGGGTGAACACTGAAGCTTTCTTT
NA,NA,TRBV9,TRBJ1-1,CASSVGGQVNTEAFF,TGTGCCAGCAGCGTAGGAGGTCAGGTTAACACTGAAGCTTTCTTT
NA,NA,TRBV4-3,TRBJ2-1,CASSQDNYNEQFF,TGCGCCAGCAGCCAAGACAACTACAATGAGCAGTTCTTC
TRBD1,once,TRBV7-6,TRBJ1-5,CASSLRTGDLAQHF,TGTGCCAGCAGCTTAAGGACAGGGGATTTAGCCCAGCATTTT
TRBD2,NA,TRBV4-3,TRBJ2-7,CASSQLSGRKYEQYF,TGCGCCAGCAGCCAACTAAGCGGGAGGAAATACGAGCAGTACTTC
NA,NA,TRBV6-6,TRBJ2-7,CASSYSTGNSYEQYF,TGTGCCAGCAGTTACTCGACAGGAAACTCCTACGAGCAGTACTTC
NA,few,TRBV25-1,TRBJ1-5,CASSPSQGLQPQHF,TGTGCCAGCAGTCCCTCTCAGGGGCTTCAGCCCCAGCATTTT
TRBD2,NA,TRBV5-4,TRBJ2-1,CASSRATSGYNEQFF,TGTGCCAGCAGCCGGGCGACTAGCGGTTACAATGAGCAGTTCTTC
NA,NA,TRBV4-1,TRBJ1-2,CASSPGTSLRGYTF,TGCGCCAGCAGCCCTGGGACGTCACTAAGAGGCTACACCTTC
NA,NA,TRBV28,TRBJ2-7,CASSFRIEQQYF,TGTGCCAGCAGTTTCCGGATCGAACAGCAGTACTTC
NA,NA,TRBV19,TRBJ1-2,CASSMGTDYGYTF,TGTGCCAGTAGTATGGGGACGGACTATGGCTACACCTTC
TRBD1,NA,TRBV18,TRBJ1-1,CASSPTLDRANTEAFF,TGTGCCAGCTCACCTACCTTGGACAGGGCGAACACTGAAGCTTTCTTT
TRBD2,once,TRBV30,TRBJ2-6,CAGTRGSGANVLTF,TGTGCGGGGACTAGGGGCTCTGGGGCCAACGTCCTGACTTTC
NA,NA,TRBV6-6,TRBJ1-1,CASSYSGVVTEAFF,TGTGCCAGCAGTTACTCAGGAGTAGTCACTGAAGCTTTCTTT
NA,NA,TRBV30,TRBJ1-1,CAWKVHPNTEAFF,TGTGCCTGGAAGGTACACCCGAACACTGAAGCTTTCTTT
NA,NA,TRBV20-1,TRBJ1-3,CSQTRGNTIYF,TGCAGTCAAACGAGGGGAAACACCATATATTTT
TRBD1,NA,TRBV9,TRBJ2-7,CASSVATGASYEQYF,TGTGCCAGCAGCGTAGCGACAGGGGCGTCCTACGAGCAGTACTTC
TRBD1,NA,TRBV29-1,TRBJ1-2,CSVEDLMDRGANGYTF,TGCAGCGTTGAAGATCTGATGGACAGGGGGGCGAATGGCTACACCTTC
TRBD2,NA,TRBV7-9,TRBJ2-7,CASSLGREGQYEQYF,TGTGCCAGCAGCTTAGGGAGGGAGGGCCAATACGAGCAGTACTTC
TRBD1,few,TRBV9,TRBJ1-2,CASSRGQGTPNYGYTF,TGTGCCAGCAGCCGGGGACAGGGGACCCCTAACTATGGCTACACCTTC
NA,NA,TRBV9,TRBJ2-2,CASSVVDTGELFF,TGTGCCAGCAGCGTAGTCGACACCGGGGAGCTGTTTTTT
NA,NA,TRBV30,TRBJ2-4,CAWSGQAKNIQYF,TGTGCCTGGAGTGGGCAAGCCAAAAACATTCAGTACTTC
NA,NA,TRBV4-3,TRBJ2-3,CASSQDRWSRGTTDTQYF,TGCGCCAGCAGCCAAGATAGGTGGAGTCGGGGTACCACAGATACGCAGTATTTT
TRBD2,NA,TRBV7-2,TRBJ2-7,CASSPRPLLAVGGEQYF,TGTGCCAGCAGCCCCCGGCCCCTTCTAGCGGTGGGCGGAGAGCAGTACTTC
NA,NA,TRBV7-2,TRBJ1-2,CASSLAGGNYGYTF,TGTGCCAGCAGCTTAGCCGGCGGGAACTATGGCTACACCTTC
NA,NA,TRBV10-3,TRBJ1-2,CAISESDEESFYGYTF,TGTGCCATCAGTGAGTCGGATGAGGAGTCTTTCTATGGCTACACCTTC
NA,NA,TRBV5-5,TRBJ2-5,CASSLMGSPQETQYF,TGTGCCAGCAGCTTGATGGGATCTCCCCAAGAGACCCAGTACTTC
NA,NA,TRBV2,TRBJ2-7,CASRSGPAYEQYF,TGTGCCAGCAGGTCGGGCCCAGCCTACGAGCAGTACTTC
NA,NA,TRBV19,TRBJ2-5,CASSRSVQETQYF,TGTGCCAGCTCCAGGTCCGTCCAAGAGACCCAGTACTTC
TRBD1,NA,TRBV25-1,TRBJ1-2,CASRGGGRGYTF,TGTGCCAGCAGAGGAGGGGGCCGTGGCTACACCTTC
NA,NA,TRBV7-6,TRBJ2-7,CASSFGAEQYF,TGTGCCAGCAGCTTCGGTGCCGAGCAGTACTTC
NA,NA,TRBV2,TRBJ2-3,CASSVQAPDTQYF,TGTGCCAGCAGTGTACAGGCTCCAGATACGCAGTATTTT
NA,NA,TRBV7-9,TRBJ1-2,CASSLGGQLNYGYTF,TGTGCCAGCAGCTTAGGAGGACAGCTGAACTATGGCTACACCTTC
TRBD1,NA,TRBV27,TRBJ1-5,CASCARQGYQPQHF,TGTGCCAGCTGTGCCCGACAGGGGTATCAGCCCCAGCATTTT
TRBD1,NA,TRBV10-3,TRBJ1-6,CAISGTGGNSPLHF,TGTGCCATCAGCGGGACAGGGGGTAATTCACCCCTCCACTTT